Listed below are T cell receptor beta chains from one sample, sequenced in a study of shared clonotypes between healthy human individuals. Produced via immunoSEQ multiplex PCR; TCRdb's table is partial and in-frame only. Among over 950,000 clones listed, roughly 80% were seen once. Sequencing used memory CD4+ T cells from PBMCs. The receptors shown here come from a man aged 18 to 35 in good health. Some clones in this sample may be carry-over from other donors' samples. Each CDR3 is given with its conserved first and last residue. Each record gives: J gene, clone size, V gene, D gene, CDR3 protein, CDR3 DNA. D genes are given only for firm matches. Where a row states a size, it is once, few, many or the class of an expanded clone; other rows omit it.

TRBJ2-7 - TRBV5-4 - CASSGGASGYEQYF TGTGCCAGCAGCGGGGGGGCTAGCGGCTACGAGCAGTACTTC
TRBJ2-7 - TRBV7-2 TRBD2 CASSLSERGTGEQYF TGTGCCAGCAGCTTATCGGAGCGGGGGACGGGGGAGCAGTACTTC
TRBJ1-1 - TRBV11-2 TRBD1 CASSFRTGGASEAFF TGTGCCAGCAGCTTTCGGACAGGGGGCGCTTCTGAAGCTTTCTTT
TRBJ2-5 - TRBV15 - CATSRNRISQETQYF TGTGCCACCAGCAGAAATAGGATTTCCCAAGAGACCCAGTACTTC
TRBJ2-5 - TRBV7-9 - CASSQSDRKETQYF TGTGCCAGCAGCCAATCCGACAGAAAAGAGACCCAGTACTTC
TRBJ2-2 - TRBV7-3 - CASSLLNANTGELFF TGTGCCAGCAGCTTATTAAACGCGAACACCGGGGAGCTGTTTTTT
TRBJ2-1 - TRBV9 - CASSALHHNEQFF TGTGCCAGCAGCGCTCTACATCACAATGAGCAGTTCTTC
TRBJ1-2 - TRBV29-1 - CSVDRDTNYGYTF TGCAGCGTTGATCGAGACACTAACTATGGCTACACCTTC
TRBJ2-7 once TRBV11-2 - CASITGYGTPSYEQYF TGTGCCAGCATTACCGGGTACGGGACACCCTCCTACGAGCAGTACTTC
TRBJ2-1 few TRBV6-5 - CASSYGAGRTEQFF TGTGCCAGCAGTTACGGGGCAGGGAGGACTGAGCAGTTCTTC
TRBJ1-5 - TRBV27 - CASSFDSPEELCNQPQHF TGTGCCAGCAGTTTCGACAGCCCGGAGGAATTATGCAATCAGCCCCAGCATTTT
TRBJ1-4 - TRBV7-3 - CASSTQPNEKLFF TGTGCCAGCAGCACACAACCTAATGAAAAACTGTTTTTT
TRBJ2-7 - TRBV30 - CAWSVKGGSYEQYF TGTGCCTGGAGTGTGAAGGGAGGTAGCTACGAGCAGTACTTC
TRBJ1-4 - TRBV28 - CASPPIGQATNEKLFF TGTGCCAGCCCGCCAATTGGGCAGGCAACTAATGAAAAACTGTTTTTT
TRBJ2-7 - TRBV5-1 - CASSLVPSGYEQYF TGCGCCAGCAGCTTGGTTCCTAGTGGGTACGAGCAGTACTTC
TRBJ2-5 - TRBV9 - CASSAHTALETQYF TGTGCCAGCAGCGCCCACACGGCTCTAGAGACCCAGTACTTC
TRBJ1-5 - TRBV27 - CASSDRRGLSAQHF TGTGCCAGCAGCGACAGACGAGGCCTATCAGCCCAGCATTTT
TRBJ2-7 - TRBV7-3 - CASSRGSSYEQYF TGTGCCAGCAGTCGGGGGAGCTCCTACGAGCAGTACTTC
TRBJ1-1 - TRBV28 - CASLVLLDSTEAFF TGTGCCAGCTTAGTACTCCTCGACAGCACTGAAGCTTTCTTT
TRBJ2-7 - TRBV6-5 - CASKKREEQYF TGTGCCAGCAAAAAACGCGAGGAGCAGTACTTC
TRBJ1-1 - TRBV5-1 TRBD1 CASSENRGWNTEAFF TGCGCCAGCAGCGAAAACAGGGGATGGAACACTGAAGCTTTCTTT
TRBJ1-1 - TRBV5-1 - CASSQLGYTEAFF TGCGCCAGCAGCCAGCTCGGTTATACTGAAGCTTTCTTT
TRBJ2-2 - TRBV25-1 - CASYTGSGGELFF TGTGCCAGCTATACAGGGTCCGGCGGGGAGCTGTTTTTT
TRBJ1-5 many TRBV19 - CASSMGRDQPQHF TGTGCCAGTAGTATGGGCAGGGATCAGCCCCAGCATTTT
TRBJ1-2 - TRBV28 - CASSLAQIYGYTF TGTGCCAGCAGCCTGGCCCAAATCTATGGCTACACCTTC
TRBJ2-3 many TRBV4-2 - CASSQEYPQSADTQYF TGTGCCAGCAGCCAAGAATATCCCCAGTCCGCAGATACGCAGTATTTT
TRBJ2-7 once TRBV6-5 - CASSLLVRGEQYF TGTGCCAGCAGTTTACTCGTTAGGGGCGAGCAGTACTTC
TRBJ1-4 once TRBV29-1 - CSVETDSEKLFF TGCAGCGTTGAAACAGACAGCGAAAAACTGTTTTTT
TRBJ2-3 - TRBV7-2 TRBD2 CASSQGGAAPAFTDTQYF TGTGCCAGCAGCCAGGGAGGGGCGGCACCAGCATTCACAGATACGCAGTATTTT
TRBJ2-2 - TRBV19 - CASSIGRNTGELFF TGTGCCAGTAGTATAGGGCGGAACACCGGGGAGCTGTTTTTT
TRBJ1-2 - TRBV5-4 TRBD1 CASSPGTERGYGYTF TGTGCCAGCAGCCCAGGGACAGAACGTGGCTATGGCTACACCTTC
TRBJ2-1 - TRBV7-2 - CASSLVGEQFF TGTGCCAGCAGCTTAGTCGGTGAGCAGTTCTTC
TRBJ2-1 - TRBV7-6 TRBD2 CASSWGGSSYNEQFF TGTGCCAGCAGCTGGGGGGGGAGTTCCTACAATGAGCAGTTCTTC
TRBJ2-1 - TRBV7-3 TRBD2 CASSRLPTSGSGNEQFF TGTGCCAGCAGTCGACTCCCAACTAGCGGGAGCGGGAATGAGCAGTTCTTC
TRBJ1-4 - TRBV29-1 TRBD1 CSVRGGQGNEKLFF TGCAGCGTTAGAGGGGGACAGGGTAATGAAAAACTGTTTTTT
TRBJ1-5 - TRBV18 - CASSLSAANQPQHF TGTGCCAGCTCACTATCGGCTGCCAATCAGCCCCAGCATTTT
TRBJ1-5 once TRBV5-1 - CASSLGSADQPQHF TGCGCCAGCAGCTTGGGCTCGGCAGATCAGCCCCAGCATTTT
TRBJ1-1 - TRBV14 - CASSQMDVNTEAFF TGTGCCAGCAGCCAAATGGACGTGAACACTGAAGCTTTCTTT
TRBJ1-4 - TRBV10-2 - CASSALDGVGAATNEKLFF TGCGCCAGCAGCGCTTTGGACGGTGTAGGGGCCGCAACTAATGAAAAACTGTTTTTT
TRBJ1-3 - TRBV28 - CASSLGGTGGNTIYF TGTGCCAGCAGTTTGGGCGGGACTGGGGGAAACACCATATATTTT
TRBJ1-2 - TRBV6-1 - CASSDSPSGYTF TGTGCCAGCAGTGACAGCCCTTCGGGCTACACCTTC
TRBJ1-5 few TRBV20-1 - CSAYLQPQHF TGCAGTGCTTACCTCCAGCCCCAGCATTTT
TRBJ2-2 - TRBV5-1 TRBD2 CASSGLANTGELFF TGCGCCAGCAGCGGACTAGCGAACACCGGGGAGCTGTTTTTT
TRBJ1-4 - TRBV18 - CASSPRGRMEEKLFF TGTGCCAGCTCACCACGGGGCAGGATGGAAGAAAAACTGTTTTTT
TRBJ2-6 - TRBV4-2 - CASSQGMTSISGANVLTF TGTGCCAGCAGCCAAGGGATGACTAGTATCTCTGGGGCCAACGTCCTGACTTTC